The rows below give T cell receptor beta chains drawn from one sample of a study of blood T cells in healthy people across ages. TCRdb passed the 5' RACE reads through MiXCR, listing each CDR3 protein once. This table holds about 1.8 million distinct CDR3 sequences, 49% found once. Sequences were obtained from blood. The receptors derive from a woman between 40 and 50 years old in good health. Both conserved end residues are part of each CDR3. The order of the fields is D gene, J gene, V gene, CDR3 length, clone size, CDR3 DNA, CDR3 protein. D genes are given only for firm matches. Rows may omit the clone size; those that give it use once, few, many or a size class.

- TRBJ2-1 TRBV27 13 once TGTGCCAGCACCCACCGGGGCCGCGACGAGCAGTTCTTC CASTHRGRDEQFF
TRBD1 TRBJ1-2 TRBV27 13 many TGTGCCAGCGGCACAGGGGGCTCAAGTGGCTACACCTTC CASGTGGSSGYTF
TRBD1 TRBJ1-6 TRBV27 16 - TGTGCCAGCAGTCCGAATGAGGACAGGGGGTATGATGCCCTCCACTTT CASSPNEDRGYDALHF
- TRBJ2-3 TRBV7-2 15 few TGTGCCAGCAGCGATGTGGGTTTAGCCACAGATACGCAGTATTTT CASSDVGLATDTQYF
TRBD2 TRBJ2-3 TRBV20-1 14 - TGCAGTGCTAGAGTAGCGGGGGGGCTGGATACGCAGTATTTT CSARVAGGLDTQYF
TRBD1 TRBJ2-1 TRBV28 11 few TGTGCCAGCAGTTCACGACAGGGGCAGTTCTTC CASSSRQGQFF
- TRBJ2-5 TRBV9 16 - TGTGCCAGCAGCGTAGGCGGCGGGGCTTCCCAAGAGACCCAGTACTTC CASSVGGGASQETQYF
- TRBJ1-1 TRBV5-1 16 - TGCGCCAGCAGCGCCACGGCGCAGGGAAGGGGCACTGAAGCTTTCTTT CASSATAQGRGTEAFF
TRBD2 TRBJ2-3 TRBV11-2 16 - TGTGCCAGCAGCCTCCGAGCTAGCGGAGCCACAGATACGCAGTATTTT CASSLRASGATDTQYF
- TRBJ2-6 TRBV6-5 16 - TGTGCCAGCAGTTACTCGATAAGGTCGGGGGCCAACGTCCTGACTTTC CASSYSIRSGANVLTF
- TRBJ1-1 TRBV11-2 13 - TGTGCCAGCAGCTTAGGAAAGGTCACTGAAGCTTTCTTT CASSLGKVTEAFF
- TRBJ2-1 TRBV28 12 - TGTGCCAGCAGTTATACCAGGTGGGAGCAGTTCTTC CASSYTRWEQFF
- TRBJ2-1 TRBV10-3 14 few TGTGCCTCCCAGGCGGGGAGTAACTACAATGAGCAGTTCTTC CASQAGSNYNEQFF
- TRBJ2-4 TRBV6-5 18 - TGTGCCAGCAGTTACAAGCCAGGGCGGAACATAGCCAAAAACATTCTGTACTTC CASSYKPGRNIAKNILYF
- TRBJ2-7 TRBV20-1 13 - TGCAGTGCCGGACGGAGGTTTGGCGGCGAGCAGTACTTC CSAGRRFGGEQYF
- TRBJ2-1 TRBV7-6 13 - TGTGCCAGCAGCAACAGACCAAACAATGAGCAGTTCTTC CASSNRPNNEQFF
TRBD2 TRBJ2-2 TRBV7-2 17 - TGTGCCAGCACCATAATAGCGGGGGGGTTGAACACCGGGGAGCTGTTTTTT CASTIIAGGLNTGELFF